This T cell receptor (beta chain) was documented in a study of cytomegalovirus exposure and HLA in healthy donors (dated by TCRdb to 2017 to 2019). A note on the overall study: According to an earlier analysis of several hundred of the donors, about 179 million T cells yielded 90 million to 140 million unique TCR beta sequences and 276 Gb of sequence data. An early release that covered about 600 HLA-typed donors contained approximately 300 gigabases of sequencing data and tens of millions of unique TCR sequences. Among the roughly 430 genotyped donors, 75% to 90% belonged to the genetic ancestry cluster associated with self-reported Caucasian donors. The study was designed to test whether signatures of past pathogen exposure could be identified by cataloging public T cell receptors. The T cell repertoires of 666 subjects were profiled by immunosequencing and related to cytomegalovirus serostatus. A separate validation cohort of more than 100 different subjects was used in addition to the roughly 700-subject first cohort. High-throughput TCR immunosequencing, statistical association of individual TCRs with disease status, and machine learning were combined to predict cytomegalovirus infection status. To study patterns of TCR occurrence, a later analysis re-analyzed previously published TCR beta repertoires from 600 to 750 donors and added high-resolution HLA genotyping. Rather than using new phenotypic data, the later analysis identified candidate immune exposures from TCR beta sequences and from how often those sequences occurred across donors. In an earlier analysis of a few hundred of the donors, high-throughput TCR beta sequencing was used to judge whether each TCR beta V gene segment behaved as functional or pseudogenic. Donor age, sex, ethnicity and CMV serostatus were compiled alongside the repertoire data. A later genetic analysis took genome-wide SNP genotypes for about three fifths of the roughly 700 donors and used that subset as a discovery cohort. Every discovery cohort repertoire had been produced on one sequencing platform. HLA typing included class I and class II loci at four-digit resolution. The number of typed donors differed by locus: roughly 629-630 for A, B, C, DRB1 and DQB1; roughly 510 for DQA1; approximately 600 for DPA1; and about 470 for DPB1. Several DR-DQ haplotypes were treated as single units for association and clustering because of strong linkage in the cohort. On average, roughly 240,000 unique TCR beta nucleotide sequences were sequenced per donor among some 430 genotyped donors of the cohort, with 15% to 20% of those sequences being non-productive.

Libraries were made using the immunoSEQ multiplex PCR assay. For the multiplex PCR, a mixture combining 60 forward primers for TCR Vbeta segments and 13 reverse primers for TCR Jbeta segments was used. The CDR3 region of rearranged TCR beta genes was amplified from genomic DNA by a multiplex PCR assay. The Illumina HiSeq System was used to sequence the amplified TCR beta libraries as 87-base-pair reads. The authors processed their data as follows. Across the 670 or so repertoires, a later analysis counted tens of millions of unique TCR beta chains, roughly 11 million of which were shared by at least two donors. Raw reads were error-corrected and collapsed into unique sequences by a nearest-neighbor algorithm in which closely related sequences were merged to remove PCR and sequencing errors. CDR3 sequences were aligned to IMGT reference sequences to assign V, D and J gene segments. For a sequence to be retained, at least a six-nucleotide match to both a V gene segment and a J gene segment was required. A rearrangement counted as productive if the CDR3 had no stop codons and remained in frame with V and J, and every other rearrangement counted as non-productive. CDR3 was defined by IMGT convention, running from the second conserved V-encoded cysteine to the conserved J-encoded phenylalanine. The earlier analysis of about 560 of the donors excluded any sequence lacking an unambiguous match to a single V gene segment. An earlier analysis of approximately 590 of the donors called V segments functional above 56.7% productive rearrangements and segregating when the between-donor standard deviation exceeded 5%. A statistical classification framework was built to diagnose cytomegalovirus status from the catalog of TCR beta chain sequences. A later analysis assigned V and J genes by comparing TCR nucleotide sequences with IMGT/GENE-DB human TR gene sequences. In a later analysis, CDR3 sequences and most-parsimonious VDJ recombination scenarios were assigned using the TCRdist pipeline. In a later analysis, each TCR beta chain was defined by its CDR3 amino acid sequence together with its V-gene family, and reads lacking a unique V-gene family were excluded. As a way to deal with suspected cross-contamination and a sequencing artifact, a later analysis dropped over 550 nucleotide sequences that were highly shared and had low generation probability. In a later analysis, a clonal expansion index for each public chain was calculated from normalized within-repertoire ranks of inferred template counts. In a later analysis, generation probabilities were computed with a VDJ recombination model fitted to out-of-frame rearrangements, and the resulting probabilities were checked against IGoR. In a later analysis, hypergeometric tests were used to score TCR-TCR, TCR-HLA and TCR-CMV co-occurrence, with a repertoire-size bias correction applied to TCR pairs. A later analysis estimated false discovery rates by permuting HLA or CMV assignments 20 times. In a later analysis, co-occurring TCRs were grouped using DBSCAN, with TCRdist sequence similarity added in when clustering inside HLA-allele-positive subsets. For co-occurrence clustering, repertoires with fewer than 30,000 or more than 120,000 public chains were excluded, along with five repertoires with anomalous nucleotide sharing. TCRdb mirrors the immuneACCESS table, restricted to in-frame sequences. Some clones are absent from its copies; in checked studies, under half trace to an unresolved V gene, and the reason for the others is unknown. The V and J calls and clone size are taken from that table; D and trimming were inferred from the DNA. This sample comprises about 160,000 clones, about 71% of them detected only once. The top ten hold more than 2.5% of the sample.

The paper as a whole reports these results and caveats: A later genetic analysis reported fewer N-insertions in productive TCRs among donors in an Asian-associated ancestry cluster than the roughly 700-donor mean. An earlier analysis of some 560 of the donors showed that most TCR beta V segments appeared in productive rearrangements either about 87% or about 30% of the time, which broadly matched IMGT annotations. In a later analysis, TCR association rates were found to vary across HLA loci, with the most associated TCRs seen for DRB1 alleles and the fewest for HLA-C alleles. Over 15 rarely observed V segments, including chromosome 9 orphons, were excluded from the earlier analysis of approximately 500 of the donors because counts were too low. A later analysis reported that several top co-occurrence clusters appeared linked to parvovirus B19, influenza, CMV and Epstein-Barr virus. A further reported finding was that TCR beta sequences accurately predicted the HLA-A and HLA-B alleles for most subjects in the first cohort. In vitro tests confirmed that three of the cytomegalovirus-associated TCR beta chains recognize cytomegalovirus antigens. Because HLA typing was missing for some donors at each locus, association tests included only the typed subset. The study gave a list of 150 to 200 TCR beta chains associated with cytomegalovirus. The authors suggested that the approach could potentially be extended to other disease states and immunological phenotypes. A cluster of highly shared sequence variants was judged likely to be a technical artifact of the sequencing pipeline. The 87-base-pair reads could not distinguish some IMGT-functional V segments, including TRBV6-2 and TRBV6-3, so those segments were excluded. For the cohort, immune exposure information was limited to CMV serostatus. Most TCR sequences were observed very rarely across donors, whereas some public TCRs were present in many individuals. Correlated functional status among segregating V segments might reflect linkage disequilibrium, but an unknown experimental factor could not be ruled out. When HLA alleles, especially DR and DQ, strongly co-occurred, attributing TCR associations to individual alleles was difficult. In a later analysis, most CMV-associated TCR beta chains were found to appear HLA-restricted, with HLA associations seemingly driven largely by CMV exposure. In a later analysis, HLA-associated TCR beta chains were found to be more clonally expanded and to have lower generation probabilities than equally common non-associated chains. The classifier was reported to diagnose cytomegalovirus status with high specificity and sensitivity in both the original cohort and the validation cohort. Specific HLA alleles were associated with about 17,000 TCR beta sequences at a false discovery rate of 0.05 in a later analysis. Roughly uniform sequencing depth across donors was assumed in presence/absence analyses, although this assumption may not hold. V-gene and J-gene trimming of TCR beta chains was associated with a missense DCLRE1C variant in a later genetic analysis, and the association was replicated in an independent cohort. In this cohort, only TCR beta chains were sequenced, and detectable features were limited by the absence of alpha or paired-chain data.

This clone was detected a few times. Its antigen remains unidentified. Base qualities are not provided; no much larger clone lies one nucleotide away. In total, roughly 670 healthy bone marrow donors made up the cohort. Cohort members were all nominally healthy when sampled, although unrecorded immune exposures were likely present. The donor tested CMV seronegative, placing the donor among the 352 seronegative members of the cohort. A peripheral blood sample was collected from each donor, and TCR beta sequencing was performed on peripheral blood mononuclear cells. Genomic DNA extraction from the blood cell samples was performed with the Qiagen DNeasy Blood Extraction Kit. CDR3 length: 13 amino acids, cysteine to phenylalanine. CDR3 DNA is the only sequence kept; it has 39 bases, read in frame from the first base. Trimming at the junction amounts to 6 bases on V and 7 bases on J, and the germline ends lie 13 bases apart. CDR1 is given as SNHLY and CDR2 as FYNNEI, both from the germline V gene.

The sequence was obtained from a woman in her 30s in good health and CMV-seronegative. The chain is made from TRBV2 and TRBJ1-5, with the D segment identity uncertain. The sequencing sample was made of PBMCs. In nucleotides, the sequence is TGTGCCAGCAGGTCGGAGGAAAACCAGCCCCAGCATTTT. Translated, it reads CASRSEENQPQHF.